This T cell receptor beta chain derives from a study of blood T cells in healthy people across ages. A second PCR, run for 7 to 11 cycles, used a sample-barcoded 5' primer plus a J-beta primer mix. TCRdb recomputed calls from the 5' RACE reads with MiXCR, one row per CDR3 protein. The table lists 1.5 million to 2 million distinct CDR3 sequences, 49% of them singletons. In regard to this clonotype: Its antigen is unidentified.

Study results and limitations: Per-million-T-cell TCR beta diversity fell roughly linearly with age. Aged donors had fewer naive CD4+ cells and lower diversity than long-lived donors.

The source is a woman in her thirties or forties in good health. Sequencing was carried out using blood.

CDR3 loop: CSAIRGAGGQIIGTQYF. DNA for the CDR3: TGCAGTGCGATCCGGGGCGCGGGGGGGCAGATAATAGGAACCCAGTACTTC. The chain has TRBV20-1 and TRBJ2-7, with 9 bases that match TRBD2. The CDR3 loop spans 17 amino acids. Germline CDR1 is DFQATT and CDR2 is SNEGSKA (reference sequence). J lost 10 bases, V lost 6 bases, and 25 bases had no gene match.